Listed here is a single T cell receptor (beta chain). Its target is not known. The data originate from a study of T cell repertoires in cytomegalovirus infection. Study details: Public TCR beta signature analysis indicated the presence of both CMV infection and matching HLA type.

V gave up 3 bases and J gave up 6 bases, with 6 bases separating them. Looked up from germline, CDR1 is SGDLS and CDR2 is YYNGEE. This CDR3 spans 12 amino acids. From the reads, TCRdb called clonotypes with MiXCR, one entry per CDR3 protein. The sample lists roughly 200,000 distinct CDR3 sequences, 15% to 20% seen once, with less than 25% in the top ten. General study findings and limits: Predominance within the ex vivo response was attributable to HLA-C-restricted CMV-specific TCR beta clonotypes.

The rearrangement links TRBV9 to TRBJ2-2, with D unclear. The sequenced sample consisted of CD8+ T cells from PBMCs. The origin of this receptor is a human donor in good health (CMV status not recorded). Some clones in this sample may be carry-over from other donors' samples. In nucleotides, the CDR3 is TGTGCCAGCAGCGCCCCGTCCGGGGAGCTGTTTTTT. It specifies CASSAPSGELFF.